The rows below give T cell receptor beta chains drawn from one sample of a study of beta chain features in type 1 diabetes. Profiled with immunoSEQ multiplex PCR; TCRdb holds only in-frame clones, not every one. The sample carries over 200,000 clones, roughly a tenth recorded once. Sequenced: naive CD4+ T cells from blood. These receptors were collected from a man under 40 with type 1 diabetes. The CDR3 runs from the conserved cysteine through the conserved F or W. The order of the fields is V gene, J gene, clone size, CDR3 length, D gene, CDR3 protein, CDR3 DNA. The D gene is left open where the match is weak. Size is stated for part of the rows, as once, few or many counts, or as a class when the clone is expanded.

>TRBV27|TRBJ1-2|-|16|-
CASSEKGSEPNYGYTF
TGTGCCAGCAGTGAAAAGGGGTCTGAACCTAACTATGGCTACACCTTC
>TRBV5-6|TRBJ2-5|few|13|-
CASSLALRETQYF
TGTGCCAGCAGCTTGGCTCTCCGAGAGACCCAGTACTTC
>TRBV5-4|TRBJ2-3|-|18|TRBD2
CASSLLIAGGPSTDTQYF
TGTGCCAGCAGCTTGTTAATAGCGGGGGGGCCGAGCACAGATACGCAGTATTTT
>TRBV19|TRBJ2-5|few|13|-
CASSIAGIETQYF
TGTGCCAGTAGTATAGCCGGGATCGAGACCCAGTACTTC
>TRBV5-1|TRBJ2-3|-|15|TRBD1
CASSFDRGYLDTQYF
TGCGCCAGCAGCTTCGACAGGGGGTACCTGGATACGCAGTATTTT
>TRBV18|TRBJ1-4|-|15|-
CASSPSDKANEKLFF
TGTGCCAGCTCACCCTCGGACAAGGCTAATGAAAAACTGTTTTTT
>TRBV11-2|TRBJ1-4|-|13|TRBD1
CASRTGGIEKLFF
TGTGCCAGCAGAACAGGGGGAATTGAAAAACTGTTTTTT
>TRBV2|TRBJ2-2|-|13|-
CASSTRDSGELFF
TGTGCCAGCAGTACTCGGGACTCCGGGGAGCTGTTTTTT
>TRBV7-9|TRBJ2-1|-|15|-
CASSLPGQTYNEQFF
TGTGCCAGCAGTTTACCGGGACAAACTTACAATGAGCAGTTCTTC
>TRBV6-5|TRBJ1-6|few|15|-
CASSRDGGLAAPLHF
TGTGCCAGCAGCAGGGACGGGGGGCTAGCGGCACCCCTCCACTTT
>TRBV7-8|TRBJ2-7|few|11|-
CASSPRSEQYF
TGTGCCAGCAGCCCCCGTAGCGAGCAGTACTTC
>TRBV7-9|TRBJ2-7|few|14|-
CASSLARTGHEQYF
TGTGCCAGCAGCTTAGCGCGAACAGGGCACGAGCAGTACTTC
>TRBV11-2|TRBJ2-7|-|14|-
CASSSQVVAHEQYF
TGTGCCAGCAGCTCCCAAGTAGTAGCTCACGAGCAGTACTTC
>TRBV5-1|TRBJ1-1|few|12|-
CASSFEGGEAFF
TGCGCCAGCAGCTTCGAAGGGGGAGAAGCTTTCTTT
>TRBV2|TRBJ2-5|few|11|-
CASSQQSTQYF
TGTGCCAGCAGTCAACAGAGTACCCAGTACTTC
>TRBV28|TRBJ2-3|few|13|-
CASSSAGVATQYF
TGTGCCAGCAGTTCGGCCGGGGTAGCTACGCAGTATTTT
>TRBV4-1|TRBJ2-3|-|12|-
CASKTTTDTQYF
TGCGCCAGCAAGACAACCACAGATACGCAGTATTTT
>TRBV28|TRBJ1-1|-|14|TRBD1
CASSFPDRRSEAFF
TGTGCCAGCAGTTTCCCGGACAGGAGATCCGAAGCTTTCTTT
>TRBV9|TRBJ2-5|few|15|TRBD2
CASSVGTSVQETQYF
TGTGCCAGCAGCGTAGGGACTAGCGTCCAAGAGACCCAGTACTTC
>TRBV6-1|TRBJ1-5|few|13|-
CASRNSFAQPQHF
TGTGCCAGCAGAAACTCTTTTGCCCAGCCCCAGCATTTT
>TRBV29-1|TRBJ2-6|-|16|-
CSVEETVYGGANVLTF
TGCAGCGTCGAAGAGACAGTCTATGGTGGGGCCAACGTCCTGACTTTC
>TRBV9|TRBJ2-2|-|16|-
CASSVESGGIPGELFF
TGTGCCAGCAGCGTAGAGAGCGGCGGGATACCCGGGGAGCTGTTTTTT
>TRBV5-1|TRBJ2-2|-|15|TRBD1
CASRWDSQNTGELFF
TGCGCCAGCCGCTGGGACAGCCAGAACACCGGGGAGCTGTTTTTT
>TRBV2|TRBJ1-4|few|11|-
CASSESEKLFF
TGTGCCAGCAGTGAAAGCGAAAAACTGTTTTTT
>TRBV7-2|TRBJ2-1|few|13|TRBD2
CASSPGLAGRQFF
TGTGCCAGCAGCCCCGGACTAGCGGGGAGGCAGTTCTTC
>TRBV6-6|TRBJ2-3|few|14|TRBD2
CASSRSGGENTQYF
TGTGCCAGCAGTCGTAGCGGGGGGGAAAATACGCAGTATTTT
>TRBV5-1|TRBJ2-2|-|13|-
CASSLVPSGELFF
TGCGCCAGCAGCTTGGTCCCGTCCGGGGAGCTGTTTTTT
>TRBV5-4|TRBJ2-3|few|16|TRBD2
CASSGGTSLFTDTQYF
TGTGCCAGCAGCGGTGGGACTAGCCTTTTCACAGATACGCAGTATTTT
>TRBV7-6|TRBJ2-1|-|14|TRBD2
CASARLAGVNEQFF
TGTGCCAGCGCTCGACTAGCGGGGGTGAATGAGCAGTTCTTC
>TRBV5-1|TRBJ2-7|-|13|-
CASSHGQNYEQYF
TGCGCCAGCAGCCACGGACAGAACTACGAGCAGTACTTC
>TRBV28|TRBJ2-7|-|14|-
CASLPGQRTYEQYF
TGTGCCAGCCTCCCGGGACAACGAACCTACGAGCAGTACTTC
>TRBV7-2|TRBJ1-2|-|15|TRBD1
CASSLGTGNNYGYTF
TGTGCCAGCAGCTTAGGGACAGGGAACAACTATGGCTACACCTTC
>TRBV6-1|TRBJ1-2|-|13|-
CASRVQGNYGYTF
TGTGCCAGCAGGGTCCAGGGGAACTATGGCTACACCTTC
>TRBV2|TRBJ1-5|-|15|-
CASSVEQGGNQPQHF
TGTGCCAGCAGTGTTGAACAGGGAGGCAATCAGCCCCAGCATTTT
>TRBV7-2|TRBJ2-5|few|19|TRBD2
CASSLMIRSAGGQAETQYF
TGTGCCAGCAGCTTAATGATCCGTTCGGCGGGGGGGCAGGCAGAGACCCAGTACTTC
>TRBV11-2|TRBJ2-7|-|15|TRBD2
CASSLRTSLGSEQYF
TGTGCCAGCAGCTTAAGGACTAGCTTGGGAAGCGAGCAGTACTTC
>TRBV7-2|TRBJ2-5|few|17|TRBD2
CASSLARLAGGGETQYF
TGTGCCAGCAGCTTAGCGAGGCTAGCGGGGGGCGGGGAGACCCAGTACTTC
>TRBV7-9|TRBJ2-1|few|15|TRBD2
CASSITSGVEDEQFF
TGTGCCAGCAGTATCACTAGCGGGGTTGAGGATGAGCAGTTCTTC
>TRBV9|TRBJ1-2|few|12|TRBD1
CASSAPGGGYTF
TGTGCCAGCAGCGCCCCAGGGGGCGGCTACACCTTC
>TRBV15|TRBJ2-1|-|14|TRBD2
CATGGGRFYNEQFF
TGTGCCACCGGGGGGGGAAGATTCTACAATGAGCAGTTCTTC
>TRBV7-3|TRBJ2-3|few|14|TRBD1
CASSQADRVDTQYF
TGTGCCAGCAGCCAAGCGGACAGGGTGGATACGCAGTATTTT
>TRBV4-3|TRBJ1-2|few|15|TRBD1
CASSHPGQGLYGYTF
TGCGCCAGCAGCCACCCGGGACAGGGGCTCTATGGCTACACCTTC
>TRBV9|TRBJ2-7|few|15|TRBD1
CASSLTGTGVYEQYF
TGTGCCAGCAGCCTCACCGGGACAGGGGTCTACGAGCAGTACTTC
>TRBV19|TRBJ2-7|-|14|-
CASSIAGPSYEQYF
TGTGCCAGTAGTATAGCCGGTCCCTCCTACGAGCAGTACTTC
>TRBV6-6|TRBJ1-4|-|15|TRBD1
CASSYSGTGDEKLFF
TGTGCCAGCAGTTACTCCGGGACAGGGGATGAAAAACTGTTTTTT
>TRBV2|TRBJ1-5|few|15|TRBD1
CASSVGQSSNQPQHF
TGTGCCAGCAGTGTGGGACAGTCTAGCAATCAGCCCCAGCATTTT